These 6 T cell receptor beta chains share one sample of origin, sequenced in a study of T cell repertoires in cytomegalovirus infection. MiXCR, run by TCRdb on the reads, gives a single entry per CDR3 protein. The sample holds approximately 200,000 distinct CDR3 sequences; approximately 22% are singletons and the top ten take around a sixth. Sample: CD8+ T cells from PBMCs. All receptors derive from a human donor in good health (CMV status not recorded). Some clones in this sample may be carry-over from other donors' samples.

The chain employs TRBV7-4 and TRBJ2-7; maybe TRBD2 (5 bases). V was shortened by 3 bases and J by 12 bases, with 15 bases between the two germline ends. CDR1 is SGHVT, CDR2 SQSDAQ, per germline. CDR3 length: 12 residues. CDR3 DNA sequence: TGTGCCAGCAGCTTCGGCGGGCGTAACTGGTACTTC. This gives the protein CASSFGGRNWYF.

This clonotype was detected only a few times. J is TRBJ2-7 and V is TRBV7-9, with D perhaps matching TRBD1 (6 bases). From germline, CDR1 is SEHNR and CDR2 FQNEAQ (reference sequence). Trimming pared 2 bases from V and 2 bases from J, leaving 13 bases between. CDR3 size: 15 residues. CDR3 DNA sequence: TGTGCCAGCAGCTTATCGATCGGACAGACCTACGAGCAGTACTTC. Translated: CASSLSIGQTYEQYF.

This sequence joins TRBV2 and TRBJ2-5; 7 bases fit TRBD1. The CDR3 loop spans 15 amino acids. Germline CDR1 reads SNHLY; CDR2 reads FYNNEI. V lost 9 bases, J lost 5 bases, and 15 bases stayed unmatched. The CDR3 DNA reads TGTGCCAGATCACTTCGAGGGGGCCAGGAGGAGACCCAGTACTTC. It translates to CARSLRGGQEETQYF.

The chain uses TRBV5-4 and TRBJ2-3; the D gene is possibly TRBD2 (5 bases). This CDR3 spans 14 amino acids. Trimming took off 0 bases at V and 4 bases at J, with 9 bases between the two ends. Germline V gives CDR1 SGHNT, CDR2 YYREEE (reference sequence). The CDR3 here is CASSLADWADTQYF. The DNA of the CDR3 is TGTGCCAGCAGCTTGGCGGACTGGGCAGATACGCAGTATTTT.

This clonotype was picked up a small number of times. The CDR3 is CASSFIDKPDYGYTF. DNA of the CDR3: TGTGCCAGCAGCTTTATCGACAAGCCCGACTATGGCTACACCTTC. V and J are TRBV7-6 and TRBJ1-2; no reliable D call. CDR1 is SGHVS, CDR2 FNYEAQ, per germline. The CDR3 loop spans 15 amino acids. Trimming shortened V by 3 bases and J by 3 bases, and 14 bases separated the two germline ends.

This clonotype was found a few times. The V and J genes are TRBV20-1 and TRBJ1-4, with D uncertain. The CDR3 contains 19 residues. Per germline, CDR1 DFQATT and CDR2 SNEGSKA (reference sequence). Between the trimmed V and J ends, which lost 0 bases and 8 bases, there was a span of 28 bases. This CDR3 is CSARDRRTLPLFSPEKLFF. CDR3 coding DNA: TGCAGTGCTAGAGACAGGAGGACGCTGCCCCTTTTTTCCCCCGAAAAACTGTTTTTT.